This T cell receptor (beta chain) appears in the sequencing data of a study of CD8+ T cells in alopecia areata. Whole-study findings and limits: Affected scalp, especially in alopecia totalis/universalis, had a higher clonality than normal scalp did. Patients displayed less clarity in TCR sharing than mice, a finding possibly related to HLA. Besides other cells, scalp samples also yield sequences of resident alphabeta T cells from normal skin.

CDR1 is MDHEN and CDR2 is SYDVKM in the germline V gene. V lost 3 bases and J 6 bases, leaving 15 bases between the germline ends. CDR3 size: 14 residues. cDNA prepared by RNA extraction and subsequent reverse transcription served as the template for sequencing. Using immunoSEQ multiplex PCR, the repertoire was profiled, and TCRdb retains in-frame clones only, with some absent. Of 100,000 to 120,000 clones listed, approximately 59% are singletons. About this clone: The target antigen is unknown.

The sequence was obtained from a human donor in good health. The sample consisted of CD8+ T cells sorted from blood. The rearrangement uses TRBV28 and TRBJ2-7, with D maybe TRBD1 (5 bases). CDR3: CASSLLGARREQYF. Written as DNA, the CDR3 is TGTGCCAGCAGTTTGTTAGGGGCGCGGCGCGAGCAGTACTTC.